Listed below are T cell receptor beta chains from one sample, sequenced in a study of chemoradiotherapy in HPV16-positive cancers. Method: immunoSEQ multiplex PCR; TCRdb's copy keeps in-frame clones and lacks some. This table has about 8,400 clones, over 75% appearing once. The sample in question was tumor tissue, obtained from a patient who underwent chemoradiotherapy. The receptor source for this set is a human donor with HPV-associated anogenital cancer. The conserved cysteine and the conserved F or W are not part of the CDR3 here. Fields, in order: V gene, CDR3 length, D gene, CDR3 protein. A D gene is named only where the DNA matches it firmly.

V gene: TRBV5-4; CDR3 length: 10; D gene: TRBD1; CDR3 protein: ASSYGTGDAF
V gene: TRBV7-2; CDR3 length: 12; D gene: -; CDR3 protein: ASSDPDRQETQY
V gene: TRBV7-9; CDR3 length: 17; D gene: TRBD2; CDR3 protein: ASSLRTGLAVFNTGELF
V gene: TRBV19; CDR3 length: 11; D gene: TRBD1; CDR3 protein: ASSDPTGVEQF
V gene: TRBV7-2; CDR3 length: 12; D gene: -; CDR3 protein: ASSLGIGNYGYT
V gene: TRBV15; CDR3 length: 16; D gene: TRBD2; CDR3 protein: ATSGNVPGLAGQETQY
V gene: TRBV28; CDR3 length: 16; D gene: TRBD1; CDR3 protein: ASSLFGTGWGRNSPLH
V gene: TRBV27; CDR3 length: 9; D gene: -; CDR3 protein: ASSGGDGYT
V gene: TRBV9; CDR3 length: 14; D gene: -; CDR3 protein: ASSGGIGDGNQPQH
V gene: TRBV11-3; CDR3 length: 13; D gene: TRBD1; CDR3 protein: ASSAGQANQETQY
V gene: TRBV5-1; CDR3 length: 13; D gene: TRBD1; CDR3 protein: ASLDPGQGANTQY
V gene: TRBV1; CDR3 length: 14; D gene: -; CDR3 protein: TSSLLGLANYNEQF
V gene: TRBV19; CDR3 length: 12; D gene: -; CDR3 protein: ASSMGSDTGELF
V gene: TRBV2; CDR3 length: 11; D gene: TRBD1; CDR3 protein: ASSGDRNTEAF
V gene: TRBV6-5; CDR3 length: 12; D gene: -; CDR3 protein: ASSYSFSQNEQF
V gene: TRBV5-8; CDR3 length: 15; D gene: TRBD1; CDR3 protein: ASSLSFGGQGNEKLF
V gene: TRBV6-5; CDR3 length: 12; D gene: -; CDR3 protein: ASRPQGGHSEQF
V gene: TRBV5-1; CDR3 length: 14; D gene: -; CDR3 protein: ASSLDPPGSNTEAF
V gene: TRBV2; CDR3 length: 11; D gene: -; CDR3 protein: ASSGGVGETQY
V gene: TRBV28; CDR3 length: 17; D gene: TRBD1; CDR3 protein: ASSAIPGQAITYNSPLH
V gene: TRBV5-4; CDR3 length: 13; D gene: -; CDR3 protein: ASSNADGEGAEAF
V gene: TRBV7-9; CDR3 length: 12; D gene: -; CDR3 protein: ASSFDGRSSPLH
V gene: TRBV11-2; CDR3 length: 14; D gene: -; CDR3 protein: ASSPWGDSVNQAQH
V gene: TRBV5-6; CDR3 length: 12; D gene: -; CDR3 protein: ASSPGRAGMGAF
V gene: TRBV15; CDR3 length: 15; D gene: TRBD2; CDR3 protein: ATSRDAAAGGVDTQY
V gene: TRBV11-3; CDR3 length: 12; D gene: -; CDR3 protein: ASSTDRYTDTQY
V gene: TRBV11-2; CDR3 length: 12; D gene: -; CDR3 protein: ATGRDLTYNEQF
V gene: TRBV6-5; CDR3 length: 13; D gene: TRBD1; CDR3 protein: ASSRQPGQGTEQY
V gene: TRBV11-2; CDR3 length: 13; D gene: -; CDR3 protein: ASSAALSSYNEQF
V gene: TRBV7-8; CDR3 length: 13; D gene: TRBD2; CDR3 protein: ASSWGGANTGELF
V gene: TRBV6-5; CDR3 length: 12; D gene: -; CDR3 protein: ATTSTQGRYGYT
V gene: TRBV13; CDR3 length: 13; D gene: -; CDR3 protein: ASSSGRYAYNEQF
V gene: TRBV7-2; CDR3 length: 12; D gene: -; CDR3 protein: ASRDASSYNEQF
V gene: TRBV4-1; CDR3 length: 13; D gene: -; CDR3 protein: ASSHQKSSEETQY
V gene: TRBV27; CDR3 length: 14; D gene: -; CDR3 protein: ASSPLGVASGNEQF
V gene: TRBV7-2; CDR3 length: 15; D gene: TRBD2; CDR3 protein: ASSHQAIAGGSYEQY
V gene: TRBV28; CDR3 length: 14; D gene: TRBD1; CDR3 protein: ASSSSRDRITDTQY
V gene: TRBV5-4; CDR3 length: 14; D gene: -; CDR3 protein: ASSQTGTIRYGELF
V gene: TRBV4-2; CDR3 length: 14; D gene: -; CDR3 protein: ASSQDEEGLPYEQY
V gene: TRBV11-2; CDR3 length: 11; D gene: TRBD1; CDR3 protein: ASSSLTQGKAF
V gene: TRBV18; CDR3 length: 11; D gene: -; CDR3 protein: ASSPPAEYGYT
V gene: TRBV4-1; CDR3 length: 11; D gene: -; CDR3 protein: ASSPGLNYGYT
V gene: TRBV11-2; CDR3 length: 12; D gene: -; CDR3 protein: ASSLVDGNEKLF
V gene: TRBV5-1; CDR3 length: 14; D gene: -; CDR3 protein: ASSPIGGPANYGYT
V gene: TRBV7-9; CDR3 length: 13; D gene: TRBD2; CDR3 protein: ASSLARGRTDTQY
V gene: TRBV6-5; CDR3 length: 12; D gene: -; CDR3 protein: ASSSRLARETQY
V gene: TRBV7-7; CDR3 length: 11; D gene: -; CDR3 protein: ASSNTPNGIQY
V gene: TRBV19; CDR3 length: 14; D gene: -; CDR3 protein: ASRGQSTGEQETQY
V gene: TRBV30; CDR3 length: 15; D gene: TRBD1; CDR3 protein: AWFPGQYSSGANVLT
V gene: TRBV15; CDR3 length: 11; D gene: -; CDR3 protein: ATSRLWGYEQF
V gene: TRBV5-6; CDR3 length: 13; D gene: -; CDR3 protein: ASSLGQQYNYGYT
V gene: TRBV7-2; CDR3 length: 14; D gene: -; CDR3 protein: ASSLVWGRSNQPQH
V gene: TRBV5-6; CDR3 length: 12; D gene: TRBD1; CDR3 protein: ASTEVDRVTEAF